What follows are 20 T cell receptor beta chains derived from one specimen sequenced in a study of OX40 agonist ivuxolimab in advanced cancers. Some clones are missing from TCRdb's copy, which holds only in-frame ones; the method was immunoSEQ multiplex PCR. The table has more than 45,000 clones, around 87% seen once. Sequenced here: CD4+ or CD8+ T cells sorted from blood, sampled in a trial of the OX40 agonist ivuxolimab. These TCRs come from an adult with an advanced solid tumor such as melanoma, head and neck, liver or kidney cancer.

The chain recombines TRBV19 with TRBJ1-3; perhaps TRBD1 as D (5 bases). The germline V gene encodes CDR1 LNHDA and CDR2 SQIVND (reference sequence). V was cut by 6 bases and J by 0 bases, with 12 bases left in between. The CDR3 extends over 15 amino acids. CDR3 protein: CASSPWGTSGNTIYF. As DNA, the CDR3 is TGTGCCAGTAGCCCCTGGGGCACCTCTGGAAACACCATATATTTT. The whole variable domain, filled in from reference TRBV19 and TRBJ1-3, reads DGGITQSPKYLFRKEGQNVTLSCEQNLNHDAMYWYRQDPGQGLRLIYYSQIVNDFQKGDIAEGYSVSREKKESFPLTVTSAQKNPTAFYLCASSPWGTSGNTIYFGEGSWLTVV.

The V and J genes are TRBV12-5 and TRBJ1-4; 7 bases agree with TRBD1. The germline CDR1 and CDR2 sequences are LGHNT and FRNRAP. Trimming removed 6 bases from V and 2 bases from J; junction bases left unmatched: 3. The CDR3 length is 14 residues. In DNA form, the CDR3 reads TGTGCTAGTGGCCCGGGACAGACTAATGAAAAACTGTTTTTT. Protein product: CASGPGQTNEKLFF. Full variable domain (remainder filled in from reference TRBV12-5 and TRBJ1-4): DARVTQTPRHKVTEMGQEVTMRCQPILGHNTVFWYRQTMMQGLELLAYFRNRAPLDDSGMPKDRFSAEMPDATLATLKIQPSEPRDSAVYFCASGPGQTNEKLFFGSGTQLSVL.

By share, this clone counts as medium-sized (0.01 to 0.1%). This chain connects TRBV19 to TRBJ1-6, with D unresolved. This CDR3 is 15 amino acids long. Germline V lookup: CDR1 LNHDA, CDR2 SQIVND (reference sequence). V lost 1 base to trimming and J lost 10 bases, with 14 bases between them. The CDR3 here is CASSIGGGNGSPLHF. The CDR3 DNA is TGTGCCAGTAGTATAGGCGGCGGGAACGGATCACCCCTCCACTTT.

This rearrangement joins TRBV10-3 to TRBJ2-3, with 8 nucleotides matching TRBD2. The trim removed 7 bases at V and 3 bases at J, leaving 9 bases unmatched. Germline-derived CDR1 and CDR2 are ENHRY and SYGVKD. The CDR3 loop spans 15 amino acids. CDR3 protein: CAITGTREGTDTQYF. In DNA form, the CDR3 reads TGTGCCATCACCGGGACTAGGGAGGGTACAGATACGCAGTATTTT.

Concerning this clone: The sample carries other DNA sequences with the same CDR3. The CDR3 sequence is CASSPRTLNTEAFF. The CDR3 DNA follows: TGTGCCAGCAGCCCACGGACCCTGAACACTGAAGCTTTCTTT. The chain employs TRBV7-6 and TRBJ1-1; D uncertain. The CDR3 is 14 residues long. The germline CDR1 and CDR2 sequences are SGHVS and FNYEAQ. Trimming removed 5 bases at V and 0 bases at J, with 10 bases between.

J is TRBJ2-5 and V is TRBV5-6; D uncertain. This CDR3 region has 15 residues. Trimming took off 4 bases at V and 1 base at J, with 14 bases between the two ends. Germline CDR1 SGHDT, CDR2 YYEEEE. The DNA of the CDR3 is TGTGCCAGCAGCCTCACTTCGTTAAGCCAAGAGACCCAGTACTTC. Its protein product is CASSLTSLSQETQYF.

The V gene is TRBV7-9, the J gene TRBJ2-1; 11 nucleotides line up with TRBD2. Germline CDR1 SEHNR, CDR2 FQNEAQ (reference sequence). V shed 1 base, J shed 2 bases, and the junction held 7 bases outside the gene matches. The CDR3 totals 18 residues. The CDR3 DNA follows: TGTGCCAGCAGCTTAGAAGCGGGACTAGCGGAAACCTACAATGAGCAGTTCTTC. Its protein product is CASSLEAGLAETYNEQFF. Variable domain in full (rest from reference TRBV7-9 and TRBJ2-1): DTGVSQNPRHKITKRGQNVTFRCDPISEHNRLYWYRQTLGQGPEFLTYFQNEAQLEKSRLLSDRFSAERPKGSFSTLEIQRTEQGDSAMYLCASSLEAGLAETYNEQFFGPGTRLTVL.

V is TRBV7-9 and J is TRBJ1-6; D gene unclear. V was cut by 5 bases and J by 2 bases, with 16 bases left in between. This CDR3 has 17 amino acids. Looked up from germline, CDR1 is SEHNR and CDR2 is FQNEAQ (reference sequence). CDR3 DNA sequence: TGTGCCAGCAGCCCACCCGTAGGAGCGGCCTATAATTCACCCCTCCACTTT. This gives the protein CASSPPVGAAYNSPLHF.

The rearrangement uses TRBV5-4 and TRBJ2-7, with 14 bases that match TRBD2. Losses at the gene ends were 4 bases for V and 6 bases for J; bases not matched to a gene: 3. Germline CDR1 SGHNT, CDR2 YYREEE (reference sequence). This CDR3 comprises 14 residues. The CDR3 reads CASSMGLAGAEQYF. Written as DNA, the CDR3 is TGTGCCAGCAGCATGGGACTAGCGGGAGCCGAGCAGTACTTC.

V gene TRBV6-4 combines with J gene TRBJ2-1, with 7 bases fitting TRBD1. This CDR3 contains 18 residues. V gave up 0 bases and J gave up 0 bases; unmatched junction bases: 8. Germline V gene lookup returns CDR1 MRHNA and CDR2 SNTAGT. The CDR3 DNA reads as TGTGCCAGCAGTGACTCGATAGTTCGACAGGGCTCCTACAATGAGCAGTTCTTC. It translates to CASSDSIVRQGSYNEQFF.

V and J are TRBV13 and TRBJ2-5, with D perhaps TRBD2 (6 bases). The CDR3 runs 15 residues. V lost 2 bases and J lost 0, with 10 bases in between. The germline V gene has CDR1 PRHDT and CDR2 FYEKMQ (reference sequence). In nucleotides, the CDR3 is TGTGCCAGCAGCTTAACTAGCAGTTACCAAGAGACCCAGTACTTC. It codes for CASSLTSSYQETQYF. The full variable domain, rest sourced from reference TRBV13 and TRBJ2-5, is AAGVIQSPRHLIKEKRETATLKCYPIPRHDTVYWYQQGPGQDPQFLISFYEKMQSDKGSIPDRFSAQQFSDYHSELNMSSLELGDSALYFCASSLTSSYQETQYFGPGTRLLVL.

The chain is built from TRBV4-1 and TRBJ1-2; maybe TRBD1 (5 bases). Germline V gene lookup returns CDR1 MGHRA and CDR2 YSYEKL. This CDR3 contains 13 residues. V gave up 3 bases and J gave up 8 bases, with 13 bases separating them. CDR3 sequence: CASSQGGVLGYTF. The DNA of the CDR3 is TGCGCCAGCAGCCAGGGGGGTGTGTTGGGCTACACCTTC.

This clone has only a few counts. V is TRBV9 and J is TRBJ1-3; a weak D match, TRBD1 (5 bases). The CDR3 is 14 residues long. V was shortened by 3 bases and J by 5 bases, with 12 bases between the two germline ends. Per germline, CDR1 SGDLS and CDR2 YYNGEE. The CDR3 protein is CASSEEGTRNTIYF. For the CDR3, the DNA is TGTGCCAGCAGCGAGGAGGGGACCCGAAACACCATATATTTT.

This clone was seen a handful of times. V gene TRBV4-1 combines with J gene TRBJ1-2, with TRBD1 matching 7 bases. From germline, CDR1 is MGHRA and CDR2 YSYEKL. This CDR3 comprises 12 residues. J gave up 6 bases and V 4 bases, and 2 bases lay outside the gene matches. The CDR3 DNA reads TGCGCCAGCAGCCCGACAGGGAATGGCTACACCTTC. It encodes CASSPTGNGYTF.

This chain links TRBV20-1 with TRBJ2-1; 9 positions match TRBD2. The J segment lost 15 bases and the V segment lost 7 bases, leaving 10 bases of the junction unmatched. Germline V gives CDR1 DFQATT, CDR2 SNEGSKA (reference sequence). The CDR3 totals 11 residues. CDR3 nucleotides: TGCAGTGTCCGAGTAGCGGGAGTTCGGTTCTTC. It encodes CSVRVAGVRFF.

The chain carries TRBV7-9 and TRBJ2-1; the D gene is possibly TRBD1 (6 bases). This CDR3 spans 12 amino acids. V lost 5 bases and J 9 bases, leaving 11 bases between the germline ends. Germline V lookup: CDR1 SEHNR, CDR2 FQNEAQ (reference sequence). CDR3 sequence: CASSTTGFEQFF. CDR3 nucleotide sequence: TGTGCCAGCAGCACCACAGGGTTTGAGCAGTTCTTC.

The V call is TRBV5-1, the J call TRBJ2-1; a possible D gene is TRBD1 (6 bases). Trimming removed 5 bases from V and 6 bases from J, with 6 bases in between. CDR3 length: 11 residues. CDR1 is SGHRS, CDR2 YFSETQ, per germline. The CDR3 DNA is TGCGCCAGCAGAGGGGGCAATGAGCAGTTCTTC. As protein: CASRGGNEQFF.

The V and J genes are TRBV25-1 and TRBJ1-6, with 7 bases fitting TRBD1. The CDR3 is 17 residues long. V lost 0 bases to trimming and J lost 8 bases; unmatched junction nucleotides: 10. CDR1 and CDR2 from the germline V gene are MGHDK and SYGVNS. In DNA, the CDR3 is TGTGCCAGCAGTGAATATCTTTCACAGGGGAGAGATTCACCCCTCCACTTT. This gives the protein CASSEYLSQGRDSPLHF.

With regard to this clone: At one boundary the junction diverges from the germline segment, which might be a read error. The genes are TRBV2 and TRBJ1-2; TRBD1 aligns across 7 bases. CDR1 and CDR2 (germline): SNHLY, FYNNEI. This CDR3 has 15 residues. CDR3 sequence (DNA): TGTGCCGGCAGTGATCGTTCTACAGGGGAGGATGGCTACACCTTC. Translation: CAGSDRSTGEDGYTF.

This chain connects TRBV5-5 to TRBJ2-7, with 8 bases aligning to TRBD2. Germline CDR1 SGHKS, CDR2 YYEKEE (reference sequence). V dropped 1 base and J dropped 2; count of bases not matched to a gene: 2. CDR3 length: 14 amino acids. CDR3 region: CASSLTSGAYEQYF. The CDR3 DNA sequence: TGTGCCAGCAGCTTGACTAGCGGAGCCTACGAGCAGTACTTC. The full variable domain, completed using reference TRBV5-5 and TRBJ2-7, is DAGVTQSPTHLIKTRGQQVTLRCSPISGHKSVSWYQQVLGQGPQFIFQYYEKEERGRGNFPDRFSARQFPNYSSELNVNALLLGDSALYLCASSLTSGAYEQYFGPGTRLTVT.